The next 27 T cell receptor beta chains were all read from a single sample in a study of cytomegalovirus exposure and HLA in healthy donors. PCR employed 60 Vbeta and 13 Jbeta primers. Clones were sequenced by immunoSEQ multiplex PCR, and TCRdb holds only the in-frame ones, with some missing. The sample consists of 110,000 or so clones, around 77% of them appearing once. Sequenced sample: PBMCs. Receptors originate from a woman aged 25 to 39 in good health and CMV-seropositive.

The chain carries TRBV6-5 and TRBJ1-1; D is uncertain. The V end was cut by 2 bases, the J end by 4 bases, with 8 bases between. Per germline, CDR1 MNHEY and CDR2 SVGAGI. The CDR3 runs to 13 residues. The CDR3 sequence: CASSYGRGTEAFF. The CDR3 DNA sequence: TGTGCCAGCAGTTACGGCCGTGGCACTGAAGCTTTCTTT.

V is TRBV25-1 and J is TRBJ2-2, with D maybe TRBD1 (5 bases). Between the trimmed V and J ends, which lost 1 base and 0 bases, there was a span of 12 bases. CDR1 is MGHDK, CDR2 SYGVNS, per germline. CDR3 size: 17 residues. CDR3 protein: CASSEWGKEPNTGELFF. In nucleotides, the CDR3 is TGTGCCAGCAGTGAATGGGGCAAAGAGCCGAACACCGGGGAGCTGTTTTTT.

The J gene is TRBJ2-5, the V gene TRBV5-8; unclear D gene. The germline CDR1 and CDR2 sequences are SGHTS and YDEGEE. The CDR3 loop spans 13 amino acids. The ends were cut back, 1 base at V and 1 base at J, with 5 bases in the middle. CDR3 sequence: CASSLYSQETQYF. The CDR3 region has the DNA TGTGCCAGCAGCTTGTACAGCCAAGAGACCCAGTACTTC. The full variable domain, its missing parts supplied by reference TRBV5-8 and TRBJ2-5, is EAGVTQSPTHLIKTRGQQATLRCSPISGHTSVYWYQQALGLGLQFLLWYDEGEERNRGNFPPRFSGRQFPNYSSELNVNALELEDSALYLCASSLYSQETQYFGPGTRLLVL.

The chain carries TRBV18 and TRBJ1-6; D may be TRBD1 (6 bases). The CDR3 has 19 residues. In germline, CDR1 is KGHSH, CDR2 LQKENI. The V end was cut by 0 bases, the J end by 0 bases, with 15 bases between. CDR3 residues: CASSPPRGGFDSYNSPLHF. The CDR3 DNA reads TGTGCCAGCTCACCACCTAGGGGGGGCTTTGACTCCTATAATTCACCCCTCCACTTT.

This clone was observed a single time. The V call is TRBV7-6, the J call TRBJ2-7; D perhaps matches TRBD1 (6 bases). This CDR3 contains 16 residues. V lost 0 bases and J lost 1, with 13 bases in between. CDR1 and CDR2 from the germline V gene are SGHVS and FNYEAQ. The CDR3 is CASSLAQGPVSYEQYF. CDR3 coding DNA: TGTGCCAGCAGCTTAGCTCAGGGGCCTGTTTCCTACGAGCAGTACTTC.

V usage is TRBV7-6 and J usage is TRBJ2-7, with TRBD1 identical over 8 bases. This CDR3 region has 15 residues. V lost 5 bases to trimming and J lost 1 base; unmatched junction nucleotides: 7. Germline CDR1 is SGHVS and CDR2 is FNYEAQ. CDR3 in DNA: TGTGCCAGCAGCGCCGGGACAGGTGGGTCCTACGAGCAGTACTTC. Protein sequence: CASSAGTGGSYEQYF.

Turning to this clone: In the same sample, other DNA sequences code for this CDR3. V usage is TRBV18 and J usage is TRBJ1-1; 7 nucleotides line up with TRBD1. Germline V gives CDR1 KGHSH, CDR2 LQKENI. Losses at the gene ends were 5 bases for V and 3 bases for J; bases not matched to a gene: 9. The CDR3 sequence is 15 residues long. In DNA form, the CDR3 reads TGTGCCAGCTCATCTAGGACAGGCGGGGACACTGAAGCTTTCTTT. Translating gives CASSSRTGGDTEAFF.

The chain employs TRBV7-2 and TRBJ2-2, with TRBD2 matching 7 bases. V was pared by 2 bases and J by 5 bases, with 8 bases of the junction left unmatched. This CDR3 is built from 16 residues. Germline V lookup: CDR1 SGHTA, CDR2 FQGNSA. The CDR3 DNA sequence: TGTGCCAGCAGCTTACGAGAAGCGGGAAGGACCGGGGAGCTGTTTTTT. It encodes CASSLREAGRTGELFF.

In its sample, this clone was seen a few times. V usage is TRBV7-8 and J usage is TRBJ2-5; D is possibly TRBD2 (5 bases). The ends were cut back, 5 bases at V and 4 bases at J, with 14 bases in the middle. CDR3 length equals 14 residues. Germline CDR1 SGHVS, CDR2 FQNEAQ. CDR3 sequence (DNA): TGTGCCAGCAGCCACTTAGCGTTCGGAGAGACCCAGTACTTC. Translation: CASSHLAFGETQYF.

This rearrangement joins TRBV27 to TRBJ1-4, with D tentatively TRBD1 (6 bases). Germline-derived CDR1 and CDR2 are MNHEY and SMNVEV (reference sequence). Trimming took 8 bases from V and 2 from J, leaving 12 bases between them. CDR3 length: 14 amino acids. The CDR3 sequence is CASATGLTNEKLFF. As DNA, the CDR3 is TGTGCCAGCGCTACAGGGTTGACTAATGAAAAACTGTTTTTT. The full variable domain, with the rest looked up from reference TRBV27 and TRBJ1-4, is EAQVTQNPRYLITVTGKKLTVTCSQNMNHEYMSWYRQDPGLGLRQIYYSMNVEVTDKGDVPEGYKVSRKEKRNFPLILESPSPNQTSLYFCASATGLTNEKLFFGSGTQLSVL.

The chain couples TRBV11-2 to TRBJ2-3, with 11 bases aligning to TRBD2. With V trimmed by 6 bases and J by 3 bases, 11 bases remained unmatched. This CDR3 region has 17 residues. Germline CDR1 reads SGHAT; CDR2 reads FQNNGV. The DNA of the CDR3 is TGTGCCAGCAGTTCGATTAGCGGGGGGGCCGAAACAGATACGCAGTATTTT. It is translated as CASSSISGGAETDTQYF.

The CDR3 loop reads CAWAIGGSGNTIYF. DNA for the CDR3: TGTGCCTGGGCCATCGGGGGCTCTGGAAACACCATATATTTT. The chain couples TRBV30 to TRBJ1-3; tentative D call: TRBD1 (5 bases). Germline values: CDR1 GTSNPN, CDR2 SVGIG (reference sequence). CDR3 length equals 14 residues. The V end was cut by 5 bases, the J end by 0 bases, with 11 bases between.

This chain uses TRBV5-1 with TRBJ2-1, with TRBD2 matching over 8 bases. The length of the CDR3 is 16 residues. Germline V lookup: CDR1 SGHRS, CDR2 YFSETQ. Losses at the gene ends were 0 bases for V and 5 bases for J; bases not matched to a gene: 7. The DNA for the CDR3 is TGCGCCAGCAGCTTGGTAGCGGGACTAAGCGACAATGAGCAGTTCTTC. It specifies CASSLVAGLSDNEQFF.

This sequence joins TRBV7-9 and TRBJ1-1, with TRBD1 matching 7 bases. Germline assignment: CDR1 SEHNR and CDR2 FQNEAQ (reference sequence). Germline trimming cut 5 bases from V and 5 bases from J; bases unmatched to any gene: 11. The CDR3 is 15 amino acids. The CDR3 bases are TGTGCCAGCAGCCAGTGGACAGGTTATCATACTGAAGCTTTCTTT. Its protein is CASSQWTGYHTEAFF.

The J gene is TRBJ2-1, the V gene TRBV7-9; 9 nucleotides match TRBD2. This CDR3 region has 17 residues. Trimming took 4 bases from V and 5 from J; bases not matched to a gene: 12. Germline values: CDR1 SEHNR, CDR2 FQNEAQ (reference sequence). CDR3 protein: CASSSPPGQRGDNEQFF. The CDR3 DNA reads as TGTGCCAGCAGCTCACCGCCCGGACAGCGGGGGGACAATGAGCAGTTCTTC.

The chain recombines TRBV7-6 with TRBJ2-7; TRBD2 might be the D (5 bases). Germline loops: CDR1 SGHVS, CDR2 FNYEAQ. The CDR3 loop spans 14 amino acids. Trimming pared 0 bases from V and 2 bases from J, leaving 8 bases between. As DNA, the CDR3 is TGTGCCAGCAGCTTAGCAGGGAGTACCTACGAGCAGTACTTC. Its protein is CASSLAGSTYEQYF.

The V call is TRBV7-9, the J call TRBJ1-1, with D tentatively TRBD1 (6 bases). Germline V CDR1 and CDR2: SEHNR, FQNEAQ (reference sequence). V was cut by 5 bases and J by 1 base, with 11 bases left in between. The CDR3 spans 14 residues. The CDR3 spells CASSLMDRNTEAFF. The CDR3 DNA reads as TGTGCCAGCAGCCTTATGGACAGGAACACTGAAGCTTTCTTT.

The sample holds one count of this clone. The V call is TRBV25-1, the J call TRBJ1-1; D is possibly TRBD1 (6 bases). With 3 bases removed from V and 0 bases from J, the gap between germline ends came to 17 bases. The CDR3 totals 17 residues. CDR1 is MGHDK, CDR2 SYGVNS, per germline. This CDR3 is CASSDLPGQSMNTEAFF. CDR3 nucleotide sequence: TGTGCCAGCAGTGACCTCCCGGGACAAAGCATGAACACTGAAGCTTTCTTT.

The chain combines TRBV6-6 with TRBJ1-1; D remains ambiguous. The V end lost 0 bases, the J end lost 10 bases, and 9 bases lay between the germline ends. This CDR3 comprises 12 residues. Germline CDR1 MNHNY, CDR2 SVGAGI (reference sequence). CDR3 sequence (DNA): TGTGCCAGCAGTTACTCGCCGGGAGTAGCTTTCTTT. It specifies CASSYSPGVAFF.

The CDR3 here is CASSESPAYGYTF. The CDR3 coding sequence is TGCGCCAGCAGTGAGTCCCCAGCGTATGGCTACACCTTC. This sequence joins TRBV10-1 and TRBJ1-2; D unresolved. The CDR3 loop spans 13 amino acids. The germline CDR1 and CDR2 sequences are WNHNN and SYGVQD (reference sequence). Trimming left V 0 bases short and J 5 bases short, with 7 bases between.

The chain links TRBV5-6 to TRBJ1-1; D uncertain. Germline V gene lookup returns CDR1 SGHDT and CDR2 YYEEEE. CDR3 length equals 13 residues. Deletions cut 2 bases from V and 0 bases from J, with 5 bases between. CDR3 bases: TGTGCCAGCAGCTTACAGCTGAACACTGAAGCTTTCTTT. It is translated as CASSLQLNTEAFF.

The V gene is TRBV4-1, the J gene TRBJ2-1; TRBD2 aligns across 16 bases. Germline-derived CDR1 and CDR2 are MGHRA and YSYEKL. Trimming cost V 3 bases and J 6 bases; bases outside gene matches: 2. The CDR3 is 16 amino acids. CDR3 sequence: CASSQGLAGGLNEQFF. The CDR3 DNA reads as TGCGCCAGCAGCCAGGGACTAGCGGGGGGGCTCAATGAGCAGTTCTTC.

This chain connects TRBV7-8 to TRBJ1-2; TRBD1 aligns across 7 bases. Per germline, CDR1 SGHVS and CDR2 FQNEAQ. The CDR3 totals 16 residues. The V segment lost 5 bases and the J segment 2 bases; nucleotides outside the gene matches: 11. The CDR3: CASSPGPDRVNYGYTF. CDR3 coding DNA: TGTGCCAGCAGCCCCGGACCTGACAGGGTAAACTATGGCTACACCTTC. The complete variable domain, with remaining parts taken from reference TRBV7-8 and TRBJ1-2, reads GAGVSQSPRYKVAKRGQDVALRCDPISGHVSLFWYQQALGQGPEFLTYFQNEAQLDKSGLPSDRFFAERPEGSVSTLKIQRTQQEDSAVYLCASSPGPDRVNYGYTFGSGTRLTVV.

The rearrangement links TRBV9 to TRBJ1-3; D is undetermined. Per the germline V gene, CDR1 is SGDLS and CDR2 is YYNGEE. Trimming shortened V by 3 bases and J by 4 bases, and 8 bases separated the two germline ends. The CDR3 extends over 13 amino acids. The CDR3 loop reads CASSETGGNTIYF. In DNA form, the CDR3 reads TGTGCCAGCAGCGAGACCGGGGGAAACACCATATATTTT.

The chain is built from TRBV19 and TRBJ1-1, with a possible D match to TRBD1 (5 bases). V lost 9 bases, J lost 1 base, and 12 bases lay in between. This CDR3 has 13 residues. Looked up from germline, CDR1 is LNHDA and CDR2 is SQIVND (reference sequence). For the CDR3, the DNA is TGTGCCAGCCTACAGGAATCGAACACTGAAGCTTTCTTT. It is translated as CASLQESNTEAFF.

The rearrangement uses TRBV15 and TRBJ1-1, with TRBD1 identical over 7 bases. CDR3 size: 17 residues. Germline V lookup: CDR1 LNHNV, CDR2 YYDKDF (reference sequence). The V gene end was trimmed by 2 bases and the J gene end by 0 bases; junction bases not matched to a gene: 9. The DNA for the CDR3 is TGTGCCACCAGCAGATCAAGGCCGGGGACAGTGAACACTGAAGCTTTCTTT. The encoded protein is CATSRSRPGTVNTEAFF.

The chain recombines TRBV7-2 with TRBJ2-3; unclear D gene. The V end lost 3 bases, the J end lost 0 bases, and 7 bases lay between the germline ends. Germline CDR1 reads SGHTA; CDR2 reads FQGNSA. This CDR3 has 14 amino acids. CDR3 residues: CASSLPDSTDTQYF. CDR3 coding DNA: TGTGCCAGCAGCTTGCCAGATAGCACAGATACGCAGTATTTT.